This T cell receptor beta chain was obtained from a study of shared clonotypes between healthy human individuals. About this clone: What it binds is unknown.

Assay used: immunoSEQ multiplex PCR; TCRdb lists only in-frame clones, some missing. The sample contains fewer than 2.5 million clones, 90% to 95% of which appear only once. CD4+ cells yielded CD45RA+ naive and CD45RA-negative memory subsets. Study results and limitations: Blood was the sole source, and tissue repertoires probably differ.

The sequence was obtained from a man younger than 35 in good health. Some clones in this sample may be carry-over from other donors' samples. The source material was naive CD4+ T cells from PBMCs. As to subset: CD45RA+ positively selected.

The DNA for the CDR3 is TGTGCCAGCAGCCGAGGACAGGGCGACTATGGCTACACCTTC. Translated: CASSRGQGDYGYTF. The chain employs TRBV7-9 and TRBJ1-2, with TRBD1 identical over 8 bases. The germline CDR1 and CDR2 sequences are SEHNR and FQNEAQ (reference sequence). The CDR3 sequence is 14 residues long. V was clipped by 5 bases and J by 3 bases; unmatched bases: 5.